What follows are 16 T cell receptor beta chains derived from one specimen sequenced in a study of control samples from healthy donors and cancer patients. Profiled with immunoSEQ multiplex PCR; TCRdb holds only in-frame clones, not every one. The table includes some 130,000 clones, roughly 88% detected once. The specimen was blood. The source is a middle-aged man in good health.

This chain joins TRBV3-1 (or the pseudogene TRBV3-2) and TRBJ1-4, with TRBD1 as a possible D gene (5 bases). V was trimmed by 2 bases and J by 7 bases, leaving 17 bases between them. The CDR3 sequence is 16 residues long. Germline loops: CDR1 LGHDT, CDR2 YNNKEL (reference sequence). The CDR3 reads CASSQQTAGIGEKLFF. As DNA, the CDR3 is TGTGCCAGCAGCCAACAAACCGCAGGGATCGGTGAAAAACTGTTTTTT.

The chain recombines TRBV6-5 with TRBJ2-3; D is unclear. The CDR3 contains 13 residues. Deletions cut 4 bases from V and 5 bases from J, with 10 bases between. CDR1 MNHEY and CDR2 SVGAGI come from the germline V gene. The DNA of the CDR3 is TGTGCCAGCAGTTCCTACTCTAGAGATACGCAGTATTTT. Protein: CASSSYSRDTQYF.

The V call is TRBV7-2, the J call TRBJ1-4; possible D gene TRBD1, 6 bases. The CDR3 totals 15 residues. Trimming removed 5 bases from V and 8 bases from J, with 18 bases in between. CDR1 is SGHTA and CDR2 is FQGNSA in the germline V gene. CDR3 loop: CASSTGQTNNEKLFF. In nucleotides, the CDR3 is TGTGCCAGCAGCACGGGACAAACCAATAACGAAAAACTGTTTTTT.

This clone was seen once. CDR3 sequence reads: CASMEGPSGANVLTF. DNA of the CDR3: TGTGCCAGTATGGAGGGCCCCTCTGGGGCCAACGTCCTGACTTTC. The chain uses TRBV19 and TRBJ2-6, with D tentatively TRBD2 (6 bases). Per germline, CDR1 LNHDA and CDR2 SQIVND (reference sequence). V was cut by 7 bases and J by 0 bases, with 10 bases left in between. The CDR3 has 15 residues.

J is TRBJ2-3 and V is TRBV5-1; D remains unclear. CDR3 length: 15 residues. Germline V gene sequence: CDR1 SGHRS, CDR2 YFSETQ. Trimming cost V 0 bases and J 0 bases, with 8 bases left between them. The chain's CDR3 is CASSLVAASTDTQYF. Here the CDR3 DNA reads TGCGCCAGCAGCTTGGTGGCAGCAAGCACAGATACGCAGTATTTT.

The table lists this clone with a few counts. The V gene is TRBV19, the J gene TRBJ1-1; 7 bases are a match to TRBD1. The CDR3 sequence is 15 residues long. With 5 bases clipped from V and 1 base from J, the junction kept 7 bases outside the gene matches. CDR1 is LNHDA and CDR2 is SQIVND in the germline V gene (reference sequence). CDR3 nucleotides: TGTGCCAGTAGTGGACCGGGACAGCGGAACACTGAAGCTTTCTTT. This translates into CASSGPGQRNTEAFF. Looking up the rest from reference TRBV19 and TRBJ1-1 gives the full variable domain: DGGITQSPKYLFRKEGQNVTLSCEQNLNHDAMYWYRQDPGQGLRLIYYSQIVNDFQKGDIAEGYSVSREKKESFPLTVTSAQKNPTAFYLCASSGPGQRNTEAFFGQGTRLTVV.

The chain uses TRBV5-1 and TRBJ1-5; no definite D call. V shed 0 bases and J shed 0 bases, with 7 bases lying between them. Germline CDR1 is SGHRS and CDR2 is YFSETQ. The CDR3 spans 15 residues. CDR3 nucleotide sequence: TGCGCCAGCAGCTTGGAAGGAGATAGCAATCAGCCCCAGCATTTT. This codes for CASSLEGDSNQPQHF.

This clone was found a few times. The V and J genes are TRBV2 and TRBJ1-1, with 8 positions matching TRBD1. The CDR3 is made up of 16 amino acids. Trimming took 4 bases from V and 0 from J; bases not matched to a gene: 7. Germline loops: CDR1 SNHLY, CDR2 FYNNEI. As DNA, the CDR3 is TGTGCCAGCAGTGCCGGGACAGGCTCCATGAACACTGAAGCTTTCTTT. Translated, it gives CASSAGTGSMNTEAFF.

This chain connects TRBV4-3 to TRBJ2-1, with 7 positions matching TRBD1. Trimming at V came to 5 bases and at J to 4 bases, leaving 11 bases not matched to a gene. The CDR3 runs to 16 residues. Per the germline V gene, CDR1 is LGHNA and CDR2 is YSLEER. The CDR3 loop is CASSSRRGGSYNEQFF. DNA for the CDR3: TGCGCCAGCAGCTCCCGAAGAGGGGGCAGTTACAATGAGCAGTTCTTC.

The chain has TRBV7-9 and TRBJ1-6, with TRBD1 identical over 7 bases. The germline gives CDR1 SEHNR, CDR2 FQNEAQ (reference sequence). The ends lost 6 bases at V and 6 bases at J; junction bases unmatched: 5. The CDR3 spans 14 residues. CDR3 nucleotides: TGTGCCAGCAGTCGAGGGACAGTTAATTCACCCCTCCACTTT. This encodes CASSRGTVNSPLHF.

This sequence joins TRBV23-1 and TRBJ1-4, with TRBD1 as a possible D gene (5 bases). TRBV23-1 is labeled an ORF, and its function is uncertain. The V and J ends lost 0 bases and 4 bases respectively, with 6 bases between them. CDR3 length equals 14 residues. The CDR3 is CASSQSQGNEKLFF. In DNA, the CDR3 is TGCGCCAGCAGTCAATCCCAGGGTAATGAAAAACTGTTTTTT.

The rearrangement joins TRBV9 to TRBJ1-3; D gene unclear. V was pared by 3 bases and J by 4 bases, with 17 bases between. Germline V gene data show CDR1 as SGDLS and CDR2 as YYNGEE. The CDR3 is made up of 16 amino acids. The CDR3, as DNA: TGTGCCAGCAGCGGATGGGAGGACGAAATGGGAAACACCATATATTTT. Amino acid sequence: CASSGWEDEMGNTIYF.

The chain recombines TRBV5-1 with TRBJ1-6, with D possibly being TRBD1 (6 bases). Deletions cut 6 bases from V and 7 bases from J, with 14 bases between. Germline V gene lookup returns CDR1 SGHRS and CDR2 YFSETQ. The CDR3 sequence is 14 residues long. The DNA for the CDR3 is TGCGCCAGCACCTCGGGACAAACCAATTCACCCCTCCACTTT. This codes for CASTSGQTNSPLHF.

This clone was seen only a few times. The V call is TRBV27, the J call TRBJ1-6; 9 bases are shared with TRBD1. Trimming took 4 bases from V and 7 from J; bases not matched to a gene: 5. CDR1 and CDR2 from the germline V gene are MNHEY and SMNVEV (reference sequence). The CDR3 length is 15 residues. The CDR3 DNA reads TGTGCCAGCAGTTATGGACAGGGGAGGAATTCACCCCTCCACTTT. Its protein is CASSYGQGRNSPLHF.

The chain couples TRBV5-5 to TRBJ2-7, with TRBD1 matching over 9 bases. After removal of 2 bases from V and 3 bases from J, the junction contained 3 bases not matched to a gene. Germline CDR1 SGHKS, CDR2 YYEKEE (reference sequence). This CDR3 is 14 amino acids long. This CDR3 reads CASSLGTGNYEQYF. The CDR3 region has the DNA TGTGCCAGCAGCTTAGGGACAGGGAACTACGAGCAGTACTTC.

In nucleotides, the CDR3 is TGTGCCAGCAGCAGCTCGGCAGTACCCTACGAGCAGTACTTC. Translated: CASSSSAVPYEQYF. The rearrangement joins TRBV3-1 (or the pseudogene TRBV3-2) to TRBJ2-7; D ambiguous. The ends were cut back, 5 bases at V and 2 bases at J, with 13 bases in the middle. The germline V gene encodes CDR1 LGHDT and CDR2 YNNKEL (reference sequence). The CDR3 extends over 14 amino acids.